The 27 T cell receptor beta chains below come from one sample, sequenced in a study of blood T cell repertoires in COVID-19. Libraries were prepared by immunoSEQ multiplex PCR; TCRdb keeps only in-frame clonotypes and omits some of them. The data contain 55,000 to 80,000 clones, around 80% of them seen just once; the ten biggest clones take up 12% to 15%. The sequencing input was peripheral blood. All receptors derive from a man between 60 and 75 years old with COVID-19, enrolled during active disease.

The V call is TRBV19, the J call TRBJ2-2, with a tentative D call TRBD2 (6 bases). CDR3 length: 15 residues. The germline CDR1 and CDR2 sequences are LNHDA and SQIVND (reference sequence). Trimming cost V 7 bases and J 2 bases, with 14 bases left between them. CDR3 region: CASKAGTHNTGELFF. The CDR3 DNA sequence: TGTGCCAGTAAGGCGGGGACCCACAACACCGGGGAGCTGTTTTTT.

This CDR3 reads CASSDPEGQGSGYTF. The CDR3 coding sequence is TGCGCCAGCAGTGATCCGGAGGGACAGGGATCTGGCTACACCTTC. V and J are TRBV10-2 and TRBJ1-2; 9 bases match TRBD1. The CDR3 has 15 amino acids. Germline values: CDR1 WSHSY, CDR2 SAAADI. Trimming removed 3 bases from V and 7 bases from J; junction bases left unmatched: 9.

The CDR3 reads CASSFGAAGELFF. In DNA form, the CDR3 reads TGTGCCAGCAGTTTTGGAGCTGCCGGGGAGCTGTTTTTT. This rearrangement joins TRBV12-3 or TRBV12-4 to TRBJ2-2, with D unresolved. Deletions cut 3 bases from V and 6 bases from J, with 8 bases between. The CDR3 covers 13 residues.

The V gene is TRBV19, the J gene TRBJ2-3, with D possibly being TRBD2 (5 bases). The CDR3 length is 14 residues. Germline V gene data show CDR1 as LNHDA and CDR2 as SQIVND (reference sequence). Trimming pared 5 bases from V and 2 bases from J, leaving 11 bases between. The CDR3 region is CASSQGGHTDTQYF. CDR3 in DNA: TGTGCCAGTAGTCAAGGCGGGCACACAGATACGCAGTATTTT.

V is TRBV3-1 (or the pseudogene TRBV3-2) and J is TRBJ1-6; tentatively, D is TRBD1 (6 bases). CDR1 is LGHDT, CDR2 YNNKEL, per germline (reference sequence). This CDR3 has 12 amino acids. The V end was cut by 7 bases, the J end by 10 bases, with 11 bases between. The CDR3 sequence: CASNRVDSPLHF. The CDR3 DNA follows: TGTGCCAGCAACAGGGTGGACTCACCCCTCCACTTT.

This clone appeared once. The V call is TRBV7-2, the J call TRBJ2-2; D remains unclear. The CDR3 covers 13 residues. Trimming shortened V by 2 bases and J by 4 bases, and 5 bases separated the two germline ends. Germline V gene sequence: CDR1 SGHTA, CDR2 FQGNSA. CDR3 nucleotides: TGTGCCAGCAGCTTACAGGCCACCGGGGAGCTGTTTTTT. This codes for CASSLQATGELFF.

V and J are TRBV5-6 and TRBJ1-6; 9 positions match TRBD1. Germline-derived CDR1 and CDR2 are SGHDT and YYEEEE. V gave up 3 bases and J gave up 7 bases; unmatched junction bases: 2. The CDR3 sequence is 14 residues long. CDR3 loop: CASSSGTGNSPLHF. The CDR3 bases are TGTGCCAGCAGCTCCGGGACAGGGAATTCACCCCTCCACTTT.

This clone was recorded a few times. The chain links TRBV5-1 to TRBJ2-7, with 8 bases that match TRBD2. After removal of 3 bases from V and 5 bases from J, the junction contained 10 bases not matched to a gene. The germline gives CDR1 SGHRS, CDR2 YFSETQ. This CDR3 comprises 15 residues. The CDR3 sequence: CASSSTLGGVHEQYF. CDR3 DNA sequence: TGCGCCAGCAGCTCAACCCTCGGGGGGGTCCACGAGCAGTACTTC.

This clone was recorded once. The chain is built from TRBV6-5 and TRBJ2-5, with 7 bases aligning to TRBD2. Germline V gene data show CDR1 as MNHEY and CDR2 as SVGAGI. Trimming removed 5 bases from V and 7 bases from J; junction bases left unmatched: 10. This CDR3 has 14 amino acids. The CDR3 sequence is CASSPQRDYRTQYF. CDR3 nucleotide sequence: TGTGCCAGCAGTCCTCAGCGGGACTATCGGACCCAGTACTTC.

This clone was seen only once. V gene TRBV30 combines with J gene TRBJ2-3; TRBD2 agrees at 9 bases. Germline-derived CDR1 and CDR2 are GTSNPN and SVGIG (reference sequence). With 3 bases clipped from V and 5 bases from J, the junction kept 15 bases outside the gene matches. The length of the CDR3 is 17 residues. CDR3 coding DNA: TGTGCCTGGAGCGCCGCCGGGGTAGCGGGGGTTGGAGATACGCAGTATTTT. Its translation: CAWSAAGVAGVGDTQYF.

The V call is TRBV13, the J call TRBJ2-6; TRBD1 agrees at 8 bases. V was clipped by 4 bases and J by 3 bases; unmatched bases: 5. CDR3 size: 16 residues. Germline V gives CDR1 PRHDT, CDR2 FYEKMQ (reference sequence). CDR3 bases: TGTGCCAGCAGCTCGACAGGGGAGAATGGGGCCAACGTCCTGACTTTC. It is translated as CASSSTGENGANVLTF.

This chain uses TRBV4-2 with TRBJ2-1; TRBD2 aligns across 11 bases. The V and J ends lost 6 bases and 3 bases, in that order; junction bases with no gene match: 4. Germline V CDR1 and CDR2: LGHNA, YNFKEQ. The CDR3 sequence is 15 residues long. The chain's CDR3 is CASRKGTSGYNEQFF. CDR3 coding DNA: TGTGCCAGCAGGAAGGGGACTAGCGGCTACAATGAGCAGTTCTTC.

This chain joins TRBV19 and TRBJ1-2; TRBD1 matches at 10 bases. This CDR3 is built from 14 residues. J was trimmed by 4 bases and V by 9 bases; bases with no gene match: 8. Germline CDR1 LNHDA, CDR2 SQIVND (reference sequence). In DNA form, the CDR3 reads TGTGCCAGCAGGGCCGGGACAGGGGTCTATGGCTACACCTTC. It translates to CASRAGTGVYGYTF.

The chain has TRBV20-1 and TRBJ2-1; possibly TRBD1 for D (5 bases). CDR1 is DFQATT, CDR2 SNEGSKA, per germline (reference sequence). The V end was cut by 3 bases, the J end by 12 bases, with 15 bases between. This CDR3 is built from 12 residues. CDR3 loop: CSASDAGTGQFF. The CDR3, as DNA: TGCAGTGCTAGTGATGCCGGTACAGGGCAGTTCTTC.

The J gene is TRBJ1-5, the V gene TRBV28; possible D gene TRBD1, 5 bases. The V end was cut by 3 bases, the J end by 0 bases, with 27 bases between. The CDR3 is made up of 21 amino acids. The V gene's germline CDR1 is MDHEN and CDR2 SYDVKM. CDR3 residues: CASSFPQRGGRPIYSNQPQHF. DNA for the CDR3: TGTGCCAGCAGTTTCCCCCAGCGTGGGGGGAGACCAATTTATAGCAATCAGCCCCAGCATTTT.

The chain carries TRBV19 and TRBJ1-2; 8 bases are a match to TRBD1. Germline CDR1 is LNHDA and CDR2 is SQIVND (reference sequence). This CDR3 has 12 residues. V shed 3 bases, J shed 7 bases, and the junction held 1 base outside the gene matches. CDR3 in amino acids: CASSMDRAGYTF. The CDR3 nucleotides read TGTGCCAGTAGTATGGACAGGGCTGGCTACACCTTC.

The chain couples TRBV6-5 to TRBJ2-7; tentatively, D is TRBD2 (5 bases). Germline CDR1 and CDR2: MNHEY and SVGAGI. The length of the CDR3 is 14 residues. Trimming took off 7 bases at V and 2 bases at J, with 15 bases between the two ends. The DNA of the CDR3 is TGTGCCAGCACCCTACTAGAGGCGGCCTACGAGCAGTACTTC. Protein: CASTLLEAAYEQYF.

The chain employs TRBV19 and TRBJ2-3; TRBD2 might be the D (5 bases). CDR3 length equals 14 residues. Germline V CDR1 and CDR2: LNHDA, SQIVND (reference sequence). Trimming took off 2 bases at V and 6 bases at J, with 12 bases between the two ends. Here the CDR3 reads CASSIFAGPDTQYF. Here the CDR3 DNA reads TGTGCCAGTAGTATATTCGCGGGCCCGGATACGCAGTATTTT.

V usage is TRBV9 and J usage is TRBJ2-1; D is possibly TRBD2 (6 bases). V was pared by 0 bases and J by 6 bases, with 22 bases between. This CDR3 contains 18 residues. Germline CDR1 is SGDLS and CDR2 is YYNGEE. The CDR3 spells CASSVATRARGKVNEQFF. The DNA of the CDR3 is TGTGCCAGCAGCGTAGCTACTAGGGCGCGCGGGAAGGTCAATGAGCAGTTCTTC.

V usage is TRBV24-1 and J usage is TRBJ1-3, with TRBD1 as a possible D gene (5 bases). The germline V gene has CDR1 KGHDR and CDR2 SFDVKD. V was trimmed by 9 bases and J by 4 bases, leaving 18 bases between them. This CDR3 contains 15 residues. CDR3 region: CATFRVGTLGNTIYF. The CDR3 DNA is TGTGCCACCTTCCGCGTGGGGACTCTGGGAAACACCATATATTTT.

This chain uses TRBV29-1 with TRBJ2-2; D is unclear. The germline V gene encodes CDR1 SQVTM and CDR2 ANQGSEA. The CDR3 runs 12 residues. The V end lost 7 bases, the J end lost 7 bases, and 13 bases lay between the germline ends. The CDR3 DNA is TGCAGCGCCCGCCCCCAGGTCGGGGAGCTGTTTTTT. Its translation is CSARPQVGELFF.

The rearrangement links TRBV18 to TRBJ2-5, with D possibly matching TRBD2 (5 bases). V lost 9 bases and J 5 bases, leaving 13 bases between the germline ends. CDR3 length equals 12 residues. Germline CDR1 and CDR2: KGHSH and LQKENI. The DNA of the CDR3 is TGTGCCAGTGGCAGCCGAGGGGAGACCCAGTACTTC. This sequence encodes CASGSRGETQYF.

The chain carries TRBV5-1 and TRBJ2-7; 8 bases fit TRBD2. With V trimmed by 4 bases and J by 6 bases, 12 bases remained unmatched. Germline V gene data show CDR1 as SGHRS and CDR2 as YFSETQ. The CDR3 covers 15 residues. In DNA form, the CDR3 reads TGCGCCAGCAGCAATGACCCGGGACTAGTAAGCGAGCAGTACTTC. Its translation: CASSNDPGLVSEQYF.

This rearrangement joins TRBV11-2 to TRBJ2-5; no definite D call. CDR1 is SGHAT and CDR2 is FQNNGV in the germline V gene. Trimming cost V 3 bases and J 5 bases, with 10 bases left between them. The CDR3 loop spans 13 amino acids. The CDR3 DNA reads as TGTGCCAGCAGCTTGGGCCCTCGGGAGACCCAGTACTTC. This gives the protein CASSLGPRETQYF.

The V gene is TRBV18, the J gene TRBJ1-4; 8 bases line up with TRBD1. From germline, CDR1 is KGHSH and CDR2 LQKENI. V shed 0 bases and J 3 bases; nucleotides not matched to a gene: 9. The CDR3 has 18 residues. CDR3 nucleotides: TGTGCCAGCTCACCACCGAGGTTGCAGGGGGCGGCTAATGAAAAACTGTTTTTT. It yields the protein CASSPPRLQGAANEKLFF. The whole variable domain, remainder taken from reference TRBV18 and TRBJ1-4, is NAGVMQNPRHLVRRRGQEARLRCSPMKGHSHVYWYRQLPEEGLKFMVYLQKENIIDESGMPKERFSAEFPKEGPSILRIQQVVRGDSAAYFCASSPPRLQGAANEKLFFGSGTQLSVL.

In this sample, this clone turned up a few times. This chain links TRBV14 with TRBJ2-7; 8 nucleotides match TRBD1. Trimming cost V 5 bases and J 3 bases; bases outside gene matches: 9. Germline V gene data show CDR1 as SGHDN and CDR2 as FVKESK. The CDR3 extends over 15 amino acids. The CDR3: CASSGQGSLRYEQYF. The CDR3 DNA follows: TGTGCCAGCAGCGGACAGGGATCCCTACGCTACGAGCAGTACTTC.

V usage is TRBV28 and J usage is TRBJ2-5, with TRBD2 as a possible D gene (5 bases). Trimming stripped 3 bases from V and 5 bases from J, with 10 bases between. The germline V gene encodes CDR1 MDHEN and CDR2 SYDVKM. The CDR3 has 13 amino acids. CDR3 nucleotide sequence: TGTGCCAGCAGTTTTGGAGGTTTGGAGACCCAGTACTTC. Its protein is CASSFGGLETQYF.